The present T cell receptor beta chain was sequenced within a study of blood T cell repertoires in COVID-19. Whole-study context: Samples of COVID-19 (acute and convalescent) were obtained from the United States, Italy and Spain. PBMCs, B-cell-depleted T cells, or T cells were the source of the cDNA or gDNA that made up the material.

The study counted Cohort 3 donors as recovered given two negative PCRs, clearance, or symptom resolution. Original processing methods: Researchers report that nucleated cell counts were estimated from reference gene primer amplification. Assay: immunoSEQ multiplex PCR; the TCRdb copy retains only in-frame clones and omits some. That table supplies the V and J calls and clone size; D and trimming were determined from the DNA. The sample lists more than 450,000 clones; 75% to 90% were seen once. CDR3 size: 14 residues. Deletions cut 3 bases from V and 4 bases from J, with 12 bases between. Germline CDR1 is ENHRY and CDR2 is SYGVKD.

Sequenced: PBMCs or T cells enriched from blood (not recorded which). This receptor was obtained from a woman aged 18-29 years who had recovered from COVID-19. V and J are TRBV10-3 and TRBJ1-1; D is possibly TRBD1 (6 bases). The CDR3 region has the DNA TGTGCCATCAGTGATGCAGGGGATGGCACTGAAGCTTTCTTT. Its translation is CAISDAGDGTEAFF.